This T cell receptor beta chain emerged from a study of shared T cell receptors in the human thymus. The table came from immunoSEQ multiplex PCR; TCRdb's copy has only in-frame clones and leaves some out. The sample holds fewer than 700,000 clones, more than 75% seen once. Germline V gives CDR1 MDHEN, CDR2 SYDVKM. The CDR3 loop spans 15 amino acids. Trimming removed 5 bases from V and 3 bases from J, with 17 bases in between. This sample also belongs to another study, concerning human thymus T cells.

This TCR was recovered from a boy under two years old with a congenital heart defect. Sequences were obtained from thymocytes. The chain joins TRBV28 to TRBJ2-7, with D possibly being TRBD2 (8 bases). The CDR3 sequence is CASSGGLGGLYEQYF. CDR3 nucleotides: TGTGCCAGCAGTGGGGGACTAGGGGGCCTCTACGAGCAGTACTTC. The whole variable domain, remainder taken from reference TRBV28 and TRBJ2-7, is DVKVTQSSRYLVKRTGEKVFLECVQDMDHENMFWYRQDPGLGLRLIYFSYDVKMKEKGDIPEGYSVSREKKERFSLILESASTNQTSMYLCASSGGLGGLYEQYFGPGTRLTVT.